This TCR beta chain was captured by sequencing in a study of blood T cell repertoires in COVID-19. Study-level information: Samples representing acute and convalescent COVID-19 were sourced from the United States, Italy and Spain. Sources were T cells, B-cell-depleted T cells, or PBMCs; the material itself was cDNA or gDNA.

Original data processing: Reference gene primer amplification in the assay estimated nucleated cell counts. TCRdb's table, derived via immunoSEQ multiplex PCR, lists solely in-frame clones and lacks some. D and trimming come from the DNA, and the V and J calls and clone size come from that table. This sample has about 130,000 clones, with approximately 88% found just once. Germline CDR1 is MDHEN and CDR2 is SYDVKM. V lost 8 bases to trimming and J lost 2 bases; unmatched junction nucleotides: 15. The CDR3 totals 17 residues. This sequence was found in a man aged 50 to 59 with acute or convalescent COVID-19. Material: peripheral blood. The V and J genes are TRBV28 and TRBJ2-3, with 8 bases that match TRBD2. The CDR3 DNA reads as TGTGCCAGCTTTCCGCCTGTAGTAGCGGGGCCCACAGATACGCAGTATTTT. Amino acid sequence: CASFPPVVAGPTDTQYF.